A single sample gave rise to the 29 T cell receptor beta chains below, sequenced in a study of blood T cells in healthy people across ages. Next came a second PCR, run for about 7 to 12 cycles, which used a sample-barcoded 5' primer along with a J-beta primer mix. Using its own MiXCR run on the 5' RACE reads, TCRdb lists one record per CDR3 protein. This sample carries more than 1 million distinct CDR3 sequences, 40% to 55% of them seen once, and the ten largest clones take approximately 20%. The sample was blood. The receptors come from a woman aged 55-75 years in good health.

As for this clonotype: One end of the junction varies from germline; a read error may be responsible. The rearrangement joins TRBV11-1 to TRBJ1-1; no firm D call. CDR1 SGHAT and CDR2 FQDESV come from the germline V gene (reference sequence). This CDR3 comprises 11 residues. The CDR3, as DNA: TGTGCCAGCAGTTTAGCGCTCGTAGCTTTCTTT. It codes for CASSLALVAFF. The variable domain in full, completed from reference TRBV11-1 and TRBJ1-1, reads EAEVAQSPRYKITEKSQAVAFWCDPISGHATLYWYRQILGQGPELLVQFQDESVVDDSQLPKDRFSAERLKGVDSTLKIQPAELGDSAMYLCASSLALVAFFGQGTRLTVV.

CDR3 amino acids: CASSLGFRGSTDTQYF. The CDR3 region has the DNA TGTGCCAGCAGTTTAGGGTTTCGCGGGAGCACAGATACGCAGTATTTT. V and J are TRBV27 and TRBJ2-3; possibly TRBD2 for D (5 bases). Looked up from germline, CDR1 is MNHEY and CDR2 is SMNVEV (reference sequence). Deletions cut 2 bases from V and 0 bases from J, with 12 bases between. CDR3 length: 16 residues.

This clonotype has a handful of counts. This chain uses TRBV13 with TRBJ2-5; TRBD1 agrees at 7 bases. V was clipped by 5 bases and J by 1 base; unmatched bases: 10. The CDR3 extends over 16 amino acids. Germline loops: CDR1 PRHDT, CDR2 FYEKMQ (reference sequence). The CDR3 DNA follows: TGTGCCAGCAGCCATGGGGCAGGGGGTAGCCAAGAGACCCAGTACTTC. It translates to CASSHGAGGSQETQYF.

The rearrangement links TRBV5-1 to TRBJ2-7; the D is unclear. This CDR3 is built from 17 residues. Trimming stripped 1 base from V and 2 bases from J, with 19 bases between. Germline loops: CDR1 SGHRS, CDR2 YFSETQ. Here the CDR3 reads CASSLHDGFPTAYEQYF. The CDR3 bases are TGCGCCAGCAGCTTGCACGATGGTTTCCCCACCGCCTACGAGCAGTACTTC.

The J gene is TRBJ2-1, the V gene TRBV29-1; the D call may be TRBD1 or TRBD2 (7 bases each). CDR3 length: 12 residues. V lost 4 bases and J 10 bases, leaving 14 bases between the germline ends. Germline V CDR1 and CDR2: SQVTM, ANQGSEA. CDR3 bases: TGCAGCGTTGGACAGGGAGGGGCGGAGCAGTTCTTC. Translating it yields CSVGQGGAEQFF.

In its sample, this clonotype was seen a few times. The rearrangement uses TRBV15 and TRBJ2-1, with D perhaps assigned TRBD1 or TRBD2 (5 bases each). V lost 4 bases and J 0 bases, leaving 13 bases between the germline ends. CDR3 length: 16 amino acids. Germline V CDR1 and CDR2: LNHNV, YYDKDF (reference sequence). CDR3 bases: TGTGCCACCAGCAAGAATTCAGGGAGCTCCTACAATGAGCAGTTCTTC. This gives the protein CATSKNSGSSYNEQFF.

This clonotype was seen once. This chain links TRBV14 with TRBJ1-6; 7 bases agree with TRBD1. The CDR3 is made up of 16 amino acids. Unmatched junction bases numbered 8, after V lost 2 bases and J lost 7 bases. Germline CDR1 SGHDN, CDR2 FVKESK. CDR3 in DNA: TGTGCCAGCAGCCAACTGGACAGGACGGAGAATTCACCCCTCCACTTT. It translates to CASSQLDRTENSPLHF.

The gene calls are TRBV4-1 and TRBJ2-5; D is unclear. V lost 1 base and J 2 bases, leaving 5 bases between the germline ends. Germline V lookup: CDR1 MGHRA, CDR2 YSYEKL. The CDR3 spans 13 residues. CDR3 sequence (DNA): TGCGCCAGCAGCCAAGCACAGCAAGAGACCCAGTACTTC. This gives the protein CASSQAQQETQYF.

This clonotype was counted a few times. The chain uses TRBV7-8 and TRBJ2-7; 9 positions agree with TRBD1. The DNA matches TRBJ2-5 better at its end, which makes the J call doubtful. The CDR3 length is 14 residues. CDR1 SGHVS and CDR2 FQNEAQ come from the germline V gene. The CDR3 loop is CASSQTGGFETQYF. The CDR3 coding sequence is TGTGCCAGCAGCCAGACAGGGGGTTTCGAGACCCAGTACTTC.

This clonotype was counted a few times. The V and J genes are TRBV14 and TRBJ2-1; D might be TRBD1 or TRBD2, each matching 6 bases. Germline V CDR1 and CDR2: SGHDN, FVKESK. Trimming took off 0 bases at V and 9 bases at J, with 9 bases between the two ends. The CDR3 covers 13 residues. This CDR3 is CASSQDWGAEQFF. The CDR3 nucleotides read TGTGCCAGCAGCCAAGATTGGGGGGCTGAGCAGTTCTTC.

This clonotype was counted a few times. The chain employs TRBV21-1 and TRBJ1-2; no check of the table's D call, TRBD1, against the DNA was made. TRBV21-1 is tagged as a pseudogene. This CDR3 has 15 residues. CDR3: CASSKGGGAGYGYTF. The CDR3 nucleotides read TGTGCCAGCAGCAAAGGAGGGGGCGCCGGCTATGGCTACACCTTC.

This clonotype was seen more than once but under ten times. CDR3 bases: TGCAGTGCTAGAAGACAGGGGAATCAGCCCCAGCATTTT. This translates into CSARRQGNQPQHF. This chain uses TRBV20-1 with TRBJ1-5; 8 nucleotides match TRBD1. Germline V gives CDR1 DFQATT, CDR2 SNEGSKA (reference sequence). This CDR3 region has 13 residues. Trimming took 2 bases from V and 4 from J; bases not matched to a gene: 1.

This clonotype occurred a few times. The chain has TRBV5-1 and TRBJ2-2, with D possibly matching TRBD1 (5 bases). V was cut by 0 bases and J by 1 base, with 16 bases left in between. This CDR3 has 18 amino acids. Germline V gene sequence: CDR1 SGHRS, CDR2 YFSETQ. The CDR3 reads CASSLGASDSKNTGELFF. CDR3 sequence (DNA): TGCGCCAGCAGCTTGGGCGCATCTGACAGCAAGAACACCGGGGAGCTGTTTTTT.

This chain links TRBV5-1 with TRBJ2-5; D may be TRBD1 (6 bases). The CDR3 consists of 14 residues. The germline V gene has CDR1 SGHRS and CDR2 YFSETQ. Trimming took off 3 bases at V and 2 bases at J, with 11 bases between the two ends. The CDR3 is CASSSDRLQETQYF. CDR3 DNA: TGCGCCAGCAGCTCTGACAGGTTACAAGAGACCCAGTACTTC.

This chain uses TRBV7-9 with TRBJ2-1, with 10 nucleotides matching TRBD2. The V segment lost 6 bases and the J segment 1 base; nucleotides outside the gene matches: 6. From germline, CDR1 is SEHNR and CDR2 FQNEAQ (reference sequence). This CDR3 has 16 residues. The CDR3 sequence: CASRKTSGWSYNEQFF. CDR3 coding DNA: TGTGCCAGCAGAAAGACTAGCGGGTGGTCCTACAATGAGCAGTTCTTC.

The chain links TRBV7-9 to TRBJ2-5; TRBD2 agrees at 9 bases. Germline CDR1 SEHNR, CDR2 FQNEAQ (reference sequence). The CDR3 loop spans 17 amino acids. The V and J ends lost 3 bases and 11 bases, in that order; junction bases with no gene match: 19. The CDR3 loop is CASSFGGLAGSYNEQYF. CDR3 bases: TGTGCCAGCAGCTTTGGCGGCCTAGCGGGGTCCTACAATGAGCAGTACTTC.

This clonotype was observed once. V gene TRBV18 combines with J gene TRBJ2-3; TRBD1 is a possible D gene (6 bases). Germline CDR1 and CDR2: KGHSH and LQKENI. This CDR3 is 17 amino acids long. V lost 4 bases and J 4 bases, leaving 21 bases between the germline ends. CDR3: CASSRPGTQTRADTQYF. The CDR3 nucleotides are TGTGCCAGCTCACGCCCCGGGACACAAACTCGAGCAGATACGCAGTATTTT.

This rearrangement joins TRBV5-1 to TRBJ2-7; no reliable D call. Trimming took 6 bases from V and 0 from J, leaving 10 bases between them. Germline V CDR1 and CDR2: SGHRS, YFSETQ. The CDR3 spans 13 residues. The CDR3: CASKASTSYEQYF. CDR3 bases: TGCGCCAGCAAGGCTTCCACCTCCTACGAGCAGTACTTC.

The rearrangement links TRBV7-6 to TRBJ1-2; 11 bases align to TRBD1. The CDR3 is 15 amino acids. Per germline, CDR1 SGHVS and CDR2 FNYEAQ. V trimming: 1 base; J trimming: 11 bases; junction bases outside the gene matches: 9. CDR3 region: CASSLGTGGKVGYTF. CDR3 DNA: TGTGCCAGCAGCTTAGGGACAGGGGGCAAAGTTGGTTACACCTTC.

This chain joins TRBV20-1 and TRBJ2-1; D gene ambiguous. V lost 0 bases to trimming and J lost 0 bases, with 9 bases between them. CDR3 length: 15 residues. Germline CDR1 reads DFQATT; CDR2 reads SNEGSKA (reference sequence). The CDR3 loop is CSARDRTFSYNEQFF. The CDR3, as DNA: TGCAGTGCTAGAGATCGAACGTTCTCCTACAATGAGCAGTTCTTC.

This clonotype showed up just a few times. The J gene is TRBJ2-1, the V gene TRBV20-1; TRBD2 matches at 8 bases. After removal of 6 bases from V and 2 bases from J, the junction contained 12 bases not matched to a gene. The CDR3 is 16 amino acids. Per germline, CDR1 DFQATT and CDR2 SNEGSKA (reference sequence). CDR3 bases: TGCAGTGCCTGGAGGGCAACTAGCGGAGCCTACAATGAGCAGTTCTTC. Its protein product is CSAWRATSGAYNEQFF.

This clonotype was observed a single time. The junction differs from germline at one of its ends, possibly a read error. The CDR3 here is CACSWGQAGDGYTF. DNA for the CDR3: TGTGCCTGCAGTTGGGGACAAGCAGGGGATGGCTACACCTTC. V is TRBV27 and J is TRBJ1-2, with D possibly matching TRBD1 (6 bases). The germline V gene encodes CDR1 MNHEY and CDR2 SMNVEV (reference sequence). This CDR3 spans 14 amino acids.

This clonotype was detected ten times or more. The chain has TRBV7-8 and TRBJ2-7; 8 nucleotides align to TRBD1. Germline V CDR1 and CDR2: SGHVS, FQNEAQ. The ends lost 6 bases at V and 6 bases at J; junction bases unmatched: 7. The CDR3 consists of 13 residues. The CDR3 bases are TGTGCCAGCAGTACGGACAGGGCCCCCGAGCAGTACTTC. Translated: CASSTDRAPEQYF.

This rearrangement joins TRBV29-1 to TRBJ2-4; possible D gene TRBD2, 7 bases. V shed 2 bases and J shed 11 bases, with 13 bases lying between them. This CDR3 is built from 12 residues. Germline CDR1 SQVTM, CDR2 ANQGSEA. CDR3 sequence (DNA): TGCAGCGTTGAAAGGGGGGCGGGAGTTCAGTACTTC. The encoded protein is CSVERGAGVQYF.

This clonotype turned up a few times. The rearrangement joins TRBV4-2 to TRBJ1-2; 8 bases match TRBD1. The CDR3 is 15 amino acids. Losses at the gene ends were 0 bases for V and 7 bases for J; bases not matched to a gene: 7. In germline, CDR1 is LGHNA, CDR2 YNFKEQ. CDR3 protein: CASSQEAGGYGGYTF. The CDR3 bases are TGTGCCAGCAGCCAAGAGGCAGGGGGCTATGGTGGCTACACCTTC.

The chain employs TRBV20-1 and TRBJ2-3; 8 bases align to TRBD2. This CDR3 is 14 amino acids long. V shed 2 bases and J 5 bases; nucleotides not matched to a gene: 6. Per the germline V gene, CDR1 is DFQATT and CDR2 is SNEGSKA (reference sequence). The CDR3 spells CSARSRGGLDTQYF. Written as DNA, the CDR3 is TGCAGTGCTAGATCTCGGGGGGGGTTAGATACGCAGTATTTT.

This clonotype was detected a few times. The chain joins TRBV28 to TRBJ2-5; 7 nucleotides agree with TRBD2. V shed 7 bases and J 5 bases; nucleotides not matched to a gene: 13. CDR1 and CDR2 from the germline V gene are MDHEN and SYDVKM. The CDR3 length is 15 residues. DNA of the CDR3: TGTGCCAGCAACGAAGACACGGGAGGAGGGGAGACCCAGTACTTC. Protein: CASNEDTGGGETQYF.

This clonotype came up a few times. The J gene is TRBJ2-1, the V gene TRBV30; 11 positions match TRBD2. The trim removed 6 bases at V and 6 bases at J, leaving 7 bases unmatched. Germline CDR1 and CDR2: GTSNPN and SVGIG (reference sequence). The CDR3 totals 14 residues. The CDR3 loop is CACPLSGRVNEQFF. As DNA, the CDR3 is TGTGCCTGCCCTCTTAGCGGGAGGGTCAATGAGCAGTTCTTC.

J is TRBJ2-5 and V is TRBV20-1, with TRBD2 identical over 7 bases. V lost 3 bases, J lost 1 base, and 11 bases stayed unmatched. From germline, CDR1 is DFQATT and CDR2 SNEGSKA (reference sequence). The CDR3 is 16 residues long. The CDR3 loop is CSARGGKAGRQETQYF. CDR3 DNA sequence: TGCAGTGCTAGGGGTGGTAAAGCGGGACGCCAAGAGACCCAGTACTTC.